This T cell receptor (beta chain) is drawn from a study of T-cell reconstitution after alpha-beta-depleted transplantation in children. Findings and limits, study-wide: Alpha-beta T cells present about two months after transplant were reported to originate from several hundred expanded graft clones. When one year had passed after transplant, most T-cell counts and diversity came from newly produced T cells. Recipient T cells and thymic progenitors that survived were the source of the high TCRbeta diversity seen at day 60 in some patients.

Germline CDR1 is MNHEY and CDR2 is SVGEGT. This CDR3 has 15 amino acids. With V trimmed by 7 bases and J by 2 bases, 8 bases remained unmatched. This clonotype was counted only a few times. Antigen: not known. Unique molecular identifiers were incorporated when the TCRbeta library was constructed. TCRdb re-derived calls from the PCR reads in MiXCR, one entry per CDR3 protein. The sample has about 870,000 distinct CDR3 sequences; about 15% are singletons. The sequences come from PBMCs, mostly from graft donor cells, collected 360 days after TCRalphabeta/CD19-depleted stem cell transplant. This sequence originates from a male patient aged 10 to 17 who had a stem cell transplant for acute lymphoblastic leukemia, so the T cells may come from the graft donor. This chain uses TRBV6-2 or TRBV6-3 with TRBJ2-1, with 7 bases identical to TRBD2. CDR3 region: CASTPGTTAYNEQFF. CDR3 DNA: TGTGCCAGCACCCCAGGGACTACGGCCTACAATGAGCAGTTCTTC.